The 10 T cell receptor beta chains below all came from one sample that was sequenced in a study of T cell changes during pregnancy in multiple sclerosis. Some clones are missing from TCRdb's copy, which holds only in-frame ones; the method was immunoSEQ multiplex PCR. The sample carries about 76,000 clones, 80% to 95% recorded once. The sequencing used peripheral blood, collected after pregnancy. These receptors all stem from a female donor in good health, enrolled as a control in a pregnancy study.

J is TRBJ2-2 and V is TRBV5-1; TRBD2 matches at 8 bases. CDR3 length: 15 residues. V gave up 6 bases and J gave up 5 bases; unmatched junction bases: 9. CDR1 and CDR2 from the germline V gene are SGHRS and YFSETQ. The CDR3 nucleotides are TGCGCCAGCACTGGGGCTAGCGGGTTTACCGGGGAGCTGTTTTTT. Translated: CASTGASGFTGELFF.

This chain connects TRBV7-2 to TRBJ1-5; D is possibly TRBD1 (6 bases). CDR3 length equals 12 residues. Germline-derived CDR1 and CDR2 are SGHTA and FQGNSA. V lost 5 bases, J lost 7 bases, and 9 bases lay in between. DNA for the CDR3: TGTGCCAGCAGCAGCAGGGGACAGCCCCAGCATTTT. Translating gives CASSSRGQPQHF. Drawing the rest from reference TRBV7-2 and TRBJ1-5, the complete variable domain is GAGVSQSPSNKVTEKGKDVELRCDPISGHTALYWYRQSLGQGLEFLIYFQGNSAPDKSGLPSDRFSAERTGGSVSTLTIQRTQQEDSAVYLCASSSRGQPQHFGDGTRLSIL.

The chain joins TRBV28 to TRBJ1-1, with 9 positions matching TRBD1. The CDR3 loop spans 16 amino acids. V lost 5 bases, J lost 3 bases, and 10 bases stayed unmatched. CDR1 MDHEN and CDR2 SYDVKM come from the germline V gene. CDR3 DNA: TGTGCCAGCAGTCACGGACAGGGGAGGTTGGACACTGAAGCTTTCTTT. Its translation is CASSHGQGRLDTEAFF.

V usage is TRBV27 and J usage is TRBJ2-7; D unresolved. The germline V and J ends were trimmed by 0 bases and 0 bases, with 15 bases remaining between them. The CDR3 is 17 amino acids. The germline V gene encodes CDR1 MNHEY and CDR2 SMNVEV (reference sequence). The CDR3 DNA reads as TGTGCCAGCAGTTTATCGCTGGAAAGCGCTTACTCCTACGAGCAGTACTTC. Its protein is CASSLSLESAYSYEQYF.

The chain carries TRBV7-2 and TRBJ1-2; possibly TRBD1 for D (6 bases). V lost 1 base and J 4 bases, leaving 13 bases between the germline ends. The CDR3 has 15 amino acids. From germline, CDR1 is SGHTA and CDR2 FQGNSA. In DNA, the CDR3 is TGTGCCAGCAGCTTAGACCCTCAGGGGATCTATGGCTACACCTTC. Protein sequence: CASSLDPQGIYGYTF.

CDR3 amino acids: CASSPDRVGSPLHF. The CDR3 coding sequence is TGTGCCAGCAGCCCCGACAGGGTCGGTTCACCCCTCCACTTT. The chain has TRBV27 and TRBJ1-6, with TRBD1 matching 7 bases. Germline V gene lookup returns CDR1 MNHEY and CDR2 SMNVEV (reference sequence). This CDR3 is built from 14 residues. V shed 6 bases and J 9 bases; nucleotides not matched to a gene: 8.

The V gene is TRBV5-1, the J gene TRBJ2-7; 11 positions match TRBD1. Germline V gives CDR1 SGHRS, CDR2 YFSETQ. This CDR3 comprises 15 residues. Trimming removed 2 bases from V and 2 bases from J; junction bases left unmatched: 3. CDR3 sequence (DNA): TGCGCCAGCAGCTTAGGGACAGGGGGTCCCTACGAGCAGTACTTC. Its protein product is CASSLGTGGPYEQYF.

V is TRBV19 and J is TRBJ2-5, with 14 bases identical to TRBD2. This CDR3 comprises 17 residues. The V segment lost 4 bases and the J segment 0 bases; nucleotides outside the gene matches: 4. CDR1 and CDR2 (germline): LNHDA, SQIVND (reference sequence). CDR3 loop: CASSTRTSGRNQETQYF. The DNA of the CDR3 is TGTGCCAGTAGTACACGGACTAGCGGGAGGAACCAAGAGACCCAGTACTTC.

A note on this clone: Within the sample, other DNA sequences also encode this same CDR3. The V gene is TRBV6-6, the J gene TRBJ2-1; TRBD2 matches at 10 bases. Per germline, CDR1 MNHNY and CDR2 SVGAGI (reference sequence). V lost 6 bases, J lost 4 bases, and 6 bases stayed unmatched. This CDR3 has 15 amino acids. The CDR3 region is CASSPGLAEYNEQFF. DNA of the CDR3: TGTGCCAGCAGCCCAGGACTAGCGGAGTACAATGAGCAGTTCTTC.

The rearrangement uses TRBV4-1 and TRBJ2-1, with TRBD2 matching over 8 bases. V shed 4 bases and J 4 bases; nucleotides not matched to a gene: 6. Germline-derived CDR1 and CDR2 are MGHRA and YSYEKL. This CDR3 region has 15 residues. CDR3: CASSLSGGGYNEQFF. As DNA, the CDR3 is TGCGCCAGCAGCCTTTCCGGGGGGGGGTACAATGAGCAGTTCTTC.